The clone carrying this T cell receptor (beta chain) was detected a few times. The entry originates in a study of T-cell reconstitution after alpha-beta-depleted transplantation in children. As it was prepared, the TCRbeta library received unique molecular identifiers. TCRdb re-called the PCR reads through MiXCR, storing one row per CDR3 protein. The data contain 500,000 to 600,000 distinct CDR3 sequences, 15% to 20% of them seen just once; the ten biggest clones take up 2.5% to 4%. CDR1 is SGDLS and CDR2 is YYNGEE in the germline V gene. The CDR3 is made up of 15 amino acids. V lost 0 bases and J lost 7, with 14 bases in between.

Sequencing was performed on PBMCs from the stem cell graft donor, taken from the stem cell graft. This receptor was taken from a human donor who donated a stem cell graft to a child with acute lymphoblastic leukemia. J is TRBJ2-1 and V is TRBV9; a weak D match, TRBD2 (6 bases). The CDR3 DNA reads as TGTGCCAGCAGCGTAGCTAGCGACGTTCGGAATGAGCAGTTCTTC. Protein sequence: CASSVASDVRNEQFF. The complete variable domain, with remaining parts taken from reference TRBV9 and TRBJ2-1, reads DSGVTQTPKHLITATGQRVTLRCSPRSGDLSVYWYQQSLDQGLQFLIQYYNGEERAKGNILERFSAQQFPDLHSELNLSSLELGDSALYFCASSVASDVRNEQFFGPGTRLTVL.